A single sample gave rise to the 6 T cell receptor beta chains below, sequenced in a study of technical replicates of blood from a few donors (dated by TCRdb to the late 2010s). Receptors were amplified or captured by the immunoSEQ multiplex PCR assay. This immuneACCESS table, as held by TCRdb, lists in-frame sequences with V and J called but not all clones. Of the missing ones, under half trace to an unresolved V gene in checked studies; the others have no known cause. The sample has more than 90,000 clones on record, around 95% of them singletons. 0.2% to 0.25% of the sample lies in the top ten. Sequences were obtained from T cells isolated from PBMCs. The receptors stem from a human donor in good health.

The genes are TRBV6-5 and TRBJ2-3, with unresolved D. From germline, CDR1 is MNHEY and CDR2 SVGAGI. CDR3 length equals 15 residues. The V and J ends lost 0 bases and 5 bases respectively, with 12 bases between them. The CDR3 loop is CASSYSNGYGDTQYF. CDR3 bases: TGTGCCAGCAGTTACTCGAACGGGTATGGAGATACGCAGTATTTT.

The chain is built from TRBV7-8 and TRBJ2-7, with 11 nucleotides matching TRBD2. J gave up 5 bases and V 0 bases, and 3 bases lay outside the gene matches. The CDR3 runs to 15 residues. Germline V CDR1 and CDR2: SGHVS, FQNEAQ. The CDR3 here is CASSLALGLADEQYF. The CDR3 DNA is TGTGCCAGCAGCTTAGCTTTGGGACTAGCGGACGAGCAGTACTTC.

This clone was seen only a few times. V gene TRBV5-1 combines with J gene TRBJ1-1; D unclear. The CDR3 is made up of 15 amino acids. CDR1 is SGHRS, CDR2 YFSETQ, per germline. V was cut by 0 bases and J by 1 base, with 10 bases left in between. CDR3 protein: CASSLGGASNTEAFF. In DNA form, the CDR3 reads TGCGCCAGCAGCTTGGGGGGAGCCTCGAACACTGAAGCTTTCTTT.

The chain is built from TRBV27 and TRBJ2-5; D perhaps matches TRBD2 (6 bases). The V gene lost 4 bases and the J gene lost 5 bases, with 14 bases spanning the gap. The germline V gene encodes CDR1 MNHEY and CDR2 SMNVEV (reference sequence). The CDR3 consists of 14 residues. The CDR3 loop reads CASSSLRERETQYF. DNA for the CDR3: TGTGCCAGCAGTTCTCTCCGGGAGAGGGAGACCCAGTACTTC.

The rearrangement uses TRBV11-2 and TRBJ1-1; no clear D gene. The length of the CDR3 is 13 residues. The germline V and J ends were trimmed by 5 bases and 0 bases, with 7 bases remaining between them. Germline lookup yields CDR1 SGHAT and CDR2 FQNNGV. Written as DNA, the CDR3 is TGTGCCAGCAGCCAACAGCTGAACACTGAAGCTTTCTTT. As protein: CASSQQLNTEAFF.

V and J are TRBV28 and TRBJ2-7, with 10 bases identical to TRBD1. After removal of 7 bases from V and 4 bases from J, the junction contained 4 bases not matched to a gene. This CDR3 is 13 amino acids long. Germline CDR1 reads MDHEN; CDR2 reads SYDVKM. CDR3 protein: CASTGQGKYEQYF. CDR3 nucleotide sequence: TGTGCCAGCACGGGACAGGGGAAGTACGAGCAGTACTTC.